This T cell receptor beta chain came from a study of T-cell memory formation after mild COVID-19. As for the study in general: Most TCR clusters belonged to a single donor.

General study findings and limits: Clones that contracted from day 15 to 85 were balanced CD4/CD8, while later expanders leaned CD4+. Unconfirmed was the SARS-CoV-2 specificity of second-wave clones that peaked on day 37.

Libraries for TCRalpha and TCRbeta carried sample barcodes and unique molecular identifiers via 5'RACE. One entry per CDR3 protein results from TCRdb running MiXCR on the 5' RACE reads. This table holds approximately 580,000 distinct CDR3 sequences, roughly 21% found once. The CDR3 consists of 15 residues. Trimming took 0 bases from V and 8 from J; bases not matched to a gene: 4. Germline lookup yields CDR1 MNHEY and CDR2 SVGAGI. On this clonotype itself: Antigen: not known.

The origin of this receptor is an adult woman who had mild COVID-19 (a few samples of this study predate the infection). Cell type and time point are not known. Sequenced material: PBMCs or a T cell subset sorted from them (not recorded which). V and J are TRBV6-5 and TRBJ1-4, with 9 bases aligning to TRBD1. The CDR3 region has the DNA TGTGCCAGCAGTTACTCCGGGACAGGGCGCGAAAAACTGTTTTTT. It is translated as CASSYSGTGREKLFF.